This T cell receptor (beta chain) was sequenced during a study of T cells after posttransplantation cyclophosphamide listed by TCRdb under 2016. Context from the whole study: T cell repertoire reconstitution was tracked by TRB sequencing after myeloablative bone marrow transplantation in which posttransplantation cyclophosphamide was used as GVHD prophylaxis. Samples from approximately 40 PTCy-treated patients and roughly 17 related bone marrow donors of those patients were subjected to antigen receptor sequencing. TRB sequencing was performed on blood from all 35 or so PTCy patients with 1-year posttransplant specimens. TRB sequencing was also done on up to roughly 3 additional blood samples from 2 to 5.2 years after transplant in 3 patients, and on pretransplant blood from a handful of patients. TRA and TRB clonality were tightly correlated in ten or so samples, so subsequent TCR analyses focused on TRB only. Public TRB sequences were compared against a database of over 3,500 sequences linked to responses to pathogens, tumor antigens, self-antigens and alloantigens. The paper's findings and limits, for the study overall: Across fewer than 50 patients, TRB clonality was highly associated with recipient CMV seropositivity and CMV reactivation, and diversity in PTCy patients was similar to diversity in CNI/methotrexate controls. At 1-2 months, donor-recipient similarity was low but rose over the first year, and the later blood repertoires were often dominated by donor CD8+ memory clones. The TRB repertoires of T cells infiltrating skin or the GI tract showed only limited overlap with the TRB repertoires found in blood.

TRB sequencing used genomic DNA with the immunoSEQ assay at survey resolution or the hsTCRB kit. The published analysis was carried out like this. Initial read processing used immunoSEQ software, and repertoire analyses used the LymphoSeq R package. Clonality was computed as 1 minus normalized Shannon entropy; Gini coefficient was also calculated for each TRB dataset. To infer phenotypes in unsorted samples, TRB sequences from sorted subsets of the recipient or donor were mapped onto the unsorted samples of the same recipient. TCRdb limited this immuneACCESS table to in-frame rearrangements with V and J called. A share of clones is missing; checked studies link under half to unresolved V genes, and the rest is unexplained. V and J calls and clone size are those listed in that table; D and trimming were worked out from the DNA. This sample holds 25,000 to 35,000 clones; roughly 89% were observed only once. The ten largest clones take up approximately 15% of the sample.

PTCy-treated patients came from a prospective multi-institutional clinical trial. Mononuclear cells from peripheral blood and bone marrow were separated by Ficoll-Hypaque density centrifugation and then cryopreserved. Reading the germline V gene gives CDR1 SNHLY and CDR2 FYNNEI. The junction shows trimming of 6 bases on V and 0 bases on J, plus 9 bases between the germline ends. From its cysteine to its phenylalanine, the CDR3 spans 15 amino acids. Of the read, only the CDR3 DNA is kept; its 45 bases are in frame from base 1. As concerns this clone: Its antigen remains unidentified. Per-base qualities were not stored, and no clone one base away is much larger.

The rearrangement combines TRBV2 with TRBJ2-6, with the D segment identity uncertain. The sequenced material came from PBMCs. The TCR comes from a woman aged 40 to 50 with a blood cancer, CMV-positive, and with a related stem cell donor. The DNA sequence is given as TGTGCCAGCAGCGTCAGGCCCTCTGGGGCCAACGTCCTGACTTTC. The encoded protein is CASSVRPSGANVLTF.